A selection of T cell receptor beta chains follows, all from one sample in a study of regulatory dendritic cells for organ transplantation. Using immunoSEQ multiplex PCR, the repertoire was profiled, and TCRdb retains in-frame clones only, with some absent. The repertoire holds some 40,000 clones, about nine tenths seen once, with over 0.095% in the top ten. Sample: naive CD8+ T cells from blood. Receptor source: a human donor in good health. The conserved cysteine and the conserved F or W are not part of the CDR3 here. Clone size is stated in some rows and not others, as once, few, many or a class when expanded.

j_call v_call clone_size cdr3_aa
TRBJ2-7 TRBV15 NA ATRPRDRSPDEQY
TRBJ2-7 TRBV30 NA AWNLGYEQY
TRBJ1-5 TRBV19 NA ASSIDLGIGNQPQH
TRBJ1-3 TRBV9 NA ASGSGNTIY
TRBJ1-2 TRBV7-2 NA ASSLSGVGLQAL
TRBJ2-7 TRBV9 NA ASSVDSAGGYEQY
TRBJ2-1 TRBV5-1 NA ASSLSLYGANEQF
TRBJ2-3 TRBV12-2 NA ASRLARLLDTQY
TRBJ2-5 TRBV11-2 NA ASSLGSASYTQETQY
TRBJ1-5 TRBV19 few ASRGQGFQPQH
TRBJ1-2 TRBV6-5 NA ASSYSRDGNRRGYT
TRBJ1-1 TRBV10-3 NA AIKRANTEAF
TRBJ1-2 TRBV7-9 few ASSSKGEEGYT
TRBJ1-1 TRBV5-6 NA ASSAGSSTEAF
TRBJ1-1 TRBV20-1 few SARGGLGAF
TRBJ2-1 TRBV6-5 NA ASSFSGEQF
TRBJ2-2 TRBV9 NA ASSILNTGELF